This T cell receptor (beta chain) originates from a study of T cell responses to AZD1222 COVID-19 vaccine. The method was immunoSEQ multiplex PCR; TCRdb's version includes in-frame clones alone and lacks a portion of them. The data hold more than 110,000 clones, with 80% to 95% observed a single time. For this clone: The antigen remains undetermined.

Study-wide results and caveats: Donor demographics were predominantly white British with a female majority; clonal diversity may be underestimated.

The germline CDR1 and CDR2 sequences are MNHEY and SVGAGI. The CDR3 has 13 residues. V was cut by 6 bases and J by 4 bases, with 12 bases left in between. The TCR sequence derives from an adult who received the AZD1222 COVID-19 vaccine. Sample: peripheral blood, taken 28 days after the second AZD1222 dose. This chain uses TRBV6-5 with TRBJ1-1; the D gene is possibly TRBD1 (5 bases). CDR3 loop: CASRLEGFTEAFF. The CDR3 region has the DNA TGTGCCAGCAGATTGGAGGGGTTCACTGAAGCTTTCTTT.